This T cell receptor (beta chain) is from a study of T cells after yellow fever vaccination. This clonotype was detected ten times or more. With 3 bases removed from V and 2 bases from J, the gap between germline ends came to 13 bases. The CDR3 totals 15 residues. The V gene's germline CDR1 is KGHSH and CDR2 LQKENI. TCRdb fed the 5' RACE reads into MiXCR, producing one record per CDR3 protein. In the table there are 25,000 to 40,000 distinct CDR3 sequences, around 6.7% of which are singletons. The material was PBMCs, either bulk or a sorted T-cell subset (CD4+, CD8+, memory, or dextramer-sorted; not recorded which), obtained on the day of the first yellow fever vaccination. The chain recombines TRBV18 with TRBJ1-1, with D possibly TRBD1 on 6 matching bases. This clonotype originated in a man younger than 35 who received the YFV17D yellow fever vaccine. Here the CDR3 reads CASSPLGQVNTEAFF. The CDR3 DNA follows: TGTGCCAGCTCACCCCTGGGACAAGTAAACACTGAAGCTTTCTTT.